The next 2 T cell receptor beta chains were all read from a single sample in a study of PD-L1 blockade in urothelial cancer. The time point was: peripheral blood 6 weeks after treatment start. The repertoire was sequenced with immunoSEQ multiplex PCR; TCRdb's copy has only in-frame clones and lacks some. The sample lists around 93,000 clones; over 65% were seen once. The sample here was PBMCs, taken around atezolizumab (anti-PD-L1) treatment. The receptors derive from a man in his 70s with urothelial cancer.

The gene calls are TRBV6-6 and TRBJ1-3; the D is unclear. V gave up 0 bases and J gave up 0 bases, with 6 bases separating them. Germline-derived CDR1 and CDR2 are MNHNY and SVGAGI (reference sequence). The CDR3 totals 15 residues. The CDR3 coding sequence is TGTGCCAGCAGTTACTCGGGGAGCTCTGGAAACACCATATATTTT. Amino acid sequence: CASSYSGSSGNTIYF.

V gene TRBV7-8 combines with J gene TRBJ1-1; 10 nucleotides line up with TRBD1. Looked up from germline, CDR1 is SGHVS and CDR2 is FQNEAQ. Trimming took 5 bases from V and 2 from J; bases not matched to a gene: 8. CDR3 length: 16 residues. The DNA of the CDR3 is TGTGCCAGCAGCCCTTGGACAGGGGGAGATAACACTGAAGCTTTCTTT. This gives the protein CASSPWTGGDNTEAFF.